Presented here are 18 T cell receptor beta chains from one specimen sequenced in a study of OX40 agonist ivuxolimab in advanced cancers. Only in-frame clones appear in the TCRdb table, and some are missing; sequencing was by immunoSEQ multiplex PCR. The table lists over 100,000 clones, just over 90% of them singletons. Source: CD4+ or CD8+ T cells sorted from blood, taken in a trial of the OX40 agonist ivuxolimab. The source is an adult with an advanced solid tumor such as melanoma, head and neck, liver or kidney cancer.

The chain has TRBV28 and TRBJ1-5; TRBD1 might be the D (5 bases). Germline V gene data show CDR1 as MDHEN and CDR2 as SYDVKM. V was shortened by 10 bases and J by 4 bases, with 11 bases between the two germline ends. The CDR3 is 12 amino acids. The CDR3 sequence is CATWAGNQPQHF. In DNA, the CDR3 is TGTGCCACCTGGGCAGGGAATCAGCCCCAGCATTTT.

This chain joins TRBV11-3 and TRBJ2-3, with D tentatively TRBD1 (6 bases). From germline, CDR1 is SGHNT and CDR2 YENEEA. Trimming pared 2 bases from V and 9 bases from J, leaving 6 bases between. The CDR3 length is 11 residues. CDR3 loop: CASSLRGTQYF. DNA of the CDR3: TGTGCCAGCAGCTTAAGGGGGACGCAGTATTTT.

As to this clone: The sample holds other DNA sequences that translate to the same CDR3. V usage is TRBV11-2 and J usage is TRBJ1-1; D remains unclear. The CDR3 sequence is 14 residues long. The germline V gene encodes CDR1 SGHAT and CDR2 FQNNGV. V was pared by 0 bases and J by 2 bases, with 7 bases between. Here the CDR3 reads CASSLENGNTEAFF. The DNA for the CDR3 is TGTGCCAGCAGCTTAGAAAACGGTAACACTGAAGCTTTCTTT.

The chain carries TRBV5-1 and TRBJ1-1; D is perhaps TRBD1 (5 bases). V gave up 4 bases and J gave up 5 bases, with 18 bases separating them. The germline V gene has CDR1 SGHRS and CDR2 YFSETQ. This CDR3 region has 15 residues. The CDR3 loop reads CASSTVGDGSTEAFF. The CDR3 nucleotides read TGCGCCAGCAGCACCGTGGGGGACGGTTCGACTGAAGCTTTCTTT.

The J gene is TRBJ1-4, the V gene TRBV4-3; 9 bases fit TRBD1. In germline, CDR1 is LGHNA, CDR2 YSLEER. Trimming took 3 bases from V and 7 from J; bases not matched to a gene: 6. The CDR3 covers 15 residues. The DNA of the CDR3 is TGCGCCAGCAGCCACCCCGGACAGGGGCCTGAAAAACTGTTTTTT. Translated, it gives CASSHPGQGPEKLFF.

V is TRBV5-1 and J is TRBJ1-4; tentatively, D is TRBD1 (5 bases). This CDR3 region has 16 residues. Trimming shortened V by 1 base and J by 7 bases, and 17 bases separated the two germline ends. In germline, CDR1 is SGHRS, CDR2 YFSETQ. CDR3 nucleotide sequence: TGCGCCAGCAGCTTGAGGTCGGGGGGAACGGTTGAAAAACTGTTTTTT. Encoded protein: CASSLRSGGTVEKLFF.

This clone was picked up a small number of times. V is TRBV9 and J is TRBJ1-2; D is unclear. Trimming shortened V by 3 bases and J by 5 bases, and 23 bases separated the two germline ends. From germline, CDR1 is SGDLS and CDR2 YYNGEE. The CDR3 loop spans 17 amino acids. The CDR3 here is CASSDRRVEAGSYGYTF. As DNA, the CDR3 is TGTGCCAGCAGCGATCGGCGTGTGGAAGCGGGGTCATATGGCTACACCTTC.

The chain combines TRBV4-3 with TRBJ2-7; D possibly matches TRBD1 or TRBD2 (5 bases each). The germline V and J ends were trimmed by 8 bases and 1 base, with 15 bases remaining between them. The CDR3 contains 14 residues. Germline V gene data show CDR1 as LGHNA and CDR2 as YSLEER. DNA of the CDR3: TGCGCCAGCCGACGGGACGAAACATCCTACGAGCAGTACTTC. Its protein is CASRRDETSYEQYF.

J is TRBJ2-3 and V is TRBV6-5; D is ambiguous. The ends were cut back, 11 bases at V and 4 bases at J, with 16 bases in the middle. Per the germline V gene, CDR1 is MNHEY and CDR2 is SVGAGI. CDR3 size: 13 residues. The CDR3 region is CAWTAIFADTQYF. DNA of the CDR3: TGTGCCTGGACGGCGATTTTCGCAGATACGCAGTATTTT.

J is TRBJ1-5 and V is TRBV28; D is unclear. The germline gives CDR1 MDHEN, CDR2 SYDVKM. Trimming took 2 bases from V and 6 from J, leaving 5 bases between them. CDR3 length: 12 amino acids. The CDR3 DNA reads TGTGCCAGCAGTTTAGTGGGTCAGCCCCAGCATTTT. As protein: CASSLVGQPQHF.

Comments on this clone: A read error may account for a junction end that differs from germline. This chain uses TRBV7-9 with TRBJ1-5, with D perhaps TRBD1 (5 bases). This CDR3 has 13 residues. Germline V gene lookup returns CDR1 SEHNR and CDR2 FQNEAQ (reference sequence). The CDR3 is CASSLGQGQPQHF. The CDR3 nucleotides read TGTGCTAGCAGCTTAGGGCAGGGTCAGCCCCAGCATTTT.

The gene calls are TRBV10-3 and TRBJ2-1; 10 bases fit TRBD2. The CDR3 loop spans 15 amino acids. The germline V gene has CDR1 ENHRY and CDR2 SYGVKD. The V and J ends lost 5 bases and 10 bases, in that order; junction bases with no gene match: 11. The CDR3 DNA is TGTGCCATCAGTTTGGCTAGCGGGAGTGGTCGGGAGCAGTTCTTC. Translating it yields CAISLASGSGREQFF.

The chain joins TRBV5-1 to TRBJ2-7; D might be TRBD2 (5 bases). Trimming left V 0 bases short and J 3 bases short, with 10 bases between. CDR3 length: 14 residues. Looked up from germline, CDR1 is SGHRS and CDR2 is YFSETQ. In DNA, the CDR3 is TGCGCCAGCAGCTTGGACAGCGGAATCTACGAGCAGTACTTC. It specifies CASSLDSGIYEQYF.

The rearrangement uses TRBV18 and TRBJ1-4; D is possibly TRBD1 (5 bases). The V gene lost 3 bases and the J gene lost 8 bases, with 13 bases spanning the gap. CDR3 length equals 14 residues. Germline lookup yields CDR1 KGHSH and CDR2 LQKENI. CDR3 sequence: CASSPIGEGEKLFF. The CDR3 nucleotides are TGTGCCAGCTCACCCATAGGGGAAGGAGAAAAACTGTTTTTT. Variable domain in full (rest from reference TRBV18 and TRBJ1-4): NAGVMQNPRHLVRRRGQEARLRCSPMKGHSHVYWYRQLPEEGLKFMVYLQKENIIDESGMPKERFSAEFPKEGPSILRIQQVVRGDSAAYFCASSPIGEGEKLFFGSGTQLSVL.

The CDR3 loop is CASSSPGTSNYEQYF. The CDR3 DNA is TGTGCCAGCAGCTCGCCCGGGACATCTAACTACGAGCAGTACTTC. The chain couples TRBV7-8 to TRBJ2-7; a weak D match, TRBD1 (6 bases). V dropped 4 bases and J dropped 3 bases, with 16 bases sitting between them. This CDR3 has 15 residues. The V gene's germline CDR1 is SGHVS and CDR2 FQNEAQ.

The CDR3 DNA reads TGTGCCAGCAGTCCACAGGAAACCGGGGAGCTGTTTTTT. Amino acid sequence: CASSPQETGELFF. The rearrangement links TRBV28 to TRBJ2-2; D possibly corresponds to TRBD1 (5 bases). From germline, CDR1 is MDHEN and CDR2 SYDVKM. The germline V and J ends were trimmed by 5 bases and 5 bases, with 9 bases remaining between them. CDR3 size: 13 residues.

The CDR3 reads CASRPPGQGLLEQYF. CDR3 DNA sequence: TGTGCCAGCAGACCTCCGGGACAGGGACTCCTCGAGCAGTACTTC. The V and J genes are TRBV28 and TRBJ2-7, with 9 bases matching TRBD1. V was clipped by 6 bases and J by 6 bases; unmatched bases: 12. The CDR3 spans 15 residues. Germline V gene lookup returns CDR1 MDHEN and CDR2 SYDVKM.

The genes are TRBV15 and TRBJ1-1; 11 positions match TRBD1. The CDR3 loop spans 13 amino acids. Germline values: CDR1 LNHNV, CDR2 YYDKDF (reference sequence). J was trimmed by 10 bases and V by 3 bases; bases with no gene match: 4. CDR3 protein: CATSRTGTGGAFF. CDR3 bases: TGTGCCACCAGCAGGACCGGGACAGGGGGAGCTTTCTTT.